This TCR beta chain is from a study of post-analysis software for immune sequencing data (dated by TCRdb to the mid-2010s). With respect to the entire study: Recorded disease courses included relapsing-remitting, secondary progressive and progressive-relapsing multiple sclerosis, with some patients lacking subtype annotation. The patient repertoires were set against ten to eleven previously published healthy control repertoires from donors whose ages ranged from roughly 6 to 27 years. A subset of samples was prepared in parallel using single-end sample barcoding, then pooled and co-amplified after Illumina adapter ligation. The paper as a whole reports these results and caveats: Normalized Chao1 diversity was significantly lower in multiple sclerosis patients than controls, suggesting substantial peripheral T-cell clonal expansion. Direct clustering with F measure showed strong co-clustering of samples prepared in the same batch, prompting a batch-effect correction. The multiple sclerosis patient group was slightly younger than the control group.

As regards this clonotype: The clone's antigen remains unknown. No quality values exist for individual bases; no much larger clone is one base distant.

To demonstrate the VDJtools post-analysis software, the study profiled TCR beta repertoires from the peripheral blood of about a dozen young patients with multiple sclerosis. The multiple sclerosis patients were children and adolescents between roughly 6 and 16 years of age. Library generation was performed with PCR. Sequencing used an Illumina HiSeq 2500. Unique molecular identifiers were incorporated into TCR beta cDNA libraries to reduce PCR and sequencing biases. Every 1 to 10 million input T cells yielded about 500,000 cDNA molecules, meaning each molecule approximated one T cell. The patient libraries were prepared and sequenced with the same protocol used for the earlier healthy control dataset. Within a given batch, samples were prepared together, multiplexed and sequenced on the same HiSeq lane. Regarding the original processing steps: Raw barcoded reads were processed with MIGEC, and single-read molecular identifier groups were discarded before consensus assembly and CDR3 extraction. Clonotype tables were post-analysed with VDJtools, and diversity was normalized by down-sampling all datasets to the smallest sample size. In repertoire overlap clustering, CDR3 amino acid sequences, but not nucleotide sequences, were matched to correct batch-related cross-sample contamination. Starting from the raw public reads, TCRdb applied fastp trimming at Q25, assembled clones with MiXCR and retained in-frame beta chains. Each CDR3 protein appears once, grouped with its most common genes and DNA. TCRdb, rather than the study authors, made the V and J calls. The sample table shows hundreds of thousands of distinct CDR3 sequences, and 40% to 55% are seen once. The ten largest clones represent about an eighth of the sample.

Sequenced sample: blood. The TCR originated in a girl aged 5 to 17 with multiple sclerosis.

This receptor carries the CDR3 CASSGTDRVRDEQYF. The nucleotide sequence is TGTGCCAGCAGCGGAACGGACAGGGTAAGGGACGAGCAGTACTTC. The chain couples TRBV7-9 to TRBJ2-7, with 8 middle bases fitting TRBD1. Trimming leaves V shorter by 5 bases and J shorter by 5 bases, with the junction holding 11 bases beyond the gene matches. From a lookup of the germline V gene (reference sequence), CDR1 and CDR2 are SEHNR and FQNEAQ. Reading from cysteine to phenylalanine, the CDR3 counts 15 amino acids. CDR3 DNA is the only sequence kept; it has 45 bases, read in frame from the first base.